The sequence of this TCR beta chain was determined in a study of identical twins. Study-wide findings and caveats: Alpha sequences that were out-of-frame and twin-shared showed an excess of low generation probability.

Using its own MiXCR run on the 5' RACE reads, TCRdb lists one record per CDR3 protein. Of a few hundred thousand distinct CDR3 sequences detected, roughly an eighth appear once; the ten largest clones hold around 4%. In this sample, this clonotype turned up many times. What it binds is not known. The same sample was also used in a study of yellow fever vaccine responses in identical twins.

This TCR was sampled from a woman between 18 and 30 years old in good health. Sequencing input: memory (CD45RO+) T cells sorted from blood.

The CDR3 region is CASSYSAASNEKLFF. The CDR3 region has the DNA TGTGCCAGCAGTTACTCGGCCGCATCTAATGAAAAACTGTTTTTT. This sequence joins TRBV6-5 and TRBJ1-4, with D hard to call. This CDR3 contains 15 residues. V lost 0 bases, J lost 3 bases, and 8 bases lay in between. The germline V gene encodes CDR1 MNHEY and CDR2 SVGAGI.